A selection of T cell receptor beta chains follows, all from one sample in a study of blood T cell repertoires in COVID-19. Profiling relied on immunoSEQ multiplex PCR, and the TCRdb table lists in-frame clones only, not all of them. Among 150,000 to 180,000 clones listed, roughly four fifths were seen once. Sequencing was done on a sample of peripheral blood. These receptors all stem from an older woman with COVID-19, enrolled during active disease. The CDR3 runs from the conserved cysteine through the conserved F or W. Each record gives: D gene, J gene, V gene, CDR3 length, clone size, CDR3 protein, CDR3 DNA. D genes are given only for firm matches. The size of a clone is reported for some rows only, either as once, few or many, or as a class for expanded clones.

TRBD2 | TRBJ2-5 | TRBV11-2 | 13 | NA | CASSSGLRETQYF | TGTGCCAGCAGCTCGGGACTACGGGAGACCCAGTACTTC
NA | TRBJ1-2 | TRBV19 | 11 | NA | CASRQNYGYTF | TGTGCCAGTAGGCAGAACTATGGCTACACCTTC
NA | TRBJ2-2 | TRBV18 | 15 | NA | CASSLDRTNTGELFF | TGTGCCAGCTCACTTGACAGGACGAACACCGGGGAGCTGTTTTTT
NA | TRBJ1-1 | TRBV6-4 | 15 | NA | CASSDKWTEGPEAFF | TGTGCCAGCAGTGACAAGTGGACAGAGGGGCCGGAAGCTTTCTTT
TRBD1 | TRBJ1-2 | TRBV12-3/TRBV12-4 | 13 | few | CASSLGRGDGYTF | TGTGCCAGCAGTTTAGGCAGGGGGGATGGCTACACCTTC
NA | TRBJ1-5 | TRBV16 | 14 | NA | CASSPSRVNQPQHF | TGTGCCAGCAGCCCTTCCAGGGTAAATCAGCCCCAGCATTTT
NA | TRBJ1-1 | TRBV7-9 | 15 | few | CASSLLETANTEAFF | TGTGCCAGCAGCTTATTGGAGACTGCGAACACTGAAGCTTTCTTT
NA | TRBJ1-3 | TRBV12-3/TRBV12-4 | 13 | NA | CASSSTVRNTIYF | TGTGCCAGCAGTTCGACAGTAAGAAACACCATATATTTT
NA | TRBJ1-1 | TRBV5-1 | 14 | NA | CASSLESVFAEAFF | TGCGCCAGCAGCTTGGAGTCGGTCTTTGCTGAAGCTTTCTTT
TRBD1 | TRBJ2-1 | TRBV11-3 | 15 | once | CASSLARQGAAEQFF | TGTGCCAGCAGCTTAGCTCGGCAGGGGGCGGCTGAGCAGTTCTTC
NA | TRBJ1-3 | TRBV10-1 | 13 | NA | CASSAVSGNTIYF | TGCGCCAGCAGTGCCGTCTCTGGAAACACCATATATTTT
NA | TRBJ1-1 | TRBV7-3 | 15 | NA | CASSIPQFMNTEAFF | TGTGCCAGCAGCATACCCCAGTTCATGAACACTGAAGCTTTCTTT
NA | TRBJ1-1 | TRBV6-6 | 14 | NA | CASSNRDSLGEAFF | TGTGCCAGCAGTAACCGGGACTCCCTCGGTGAAGCTTTCTTT
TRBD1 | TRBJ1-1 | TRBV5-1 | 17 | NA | CASSLAGTGGFYTEAFF | TGCGCCAGCAGCTTGGCCGGGACAGGGGGTTTTTACACTGAAGCTTTCTTT
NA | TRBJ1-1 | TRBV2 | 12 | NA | CASRRSLSEAFF | TGTGCCAGCCGGCGGAGCCTTTCTGAAGCTTTCTTT
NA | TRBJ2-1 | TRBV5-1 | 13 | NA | CASSLEGGNEQFF | TGCGCCAGCAGCTTGGAGGGAGGCAATGAGCAGTTCTTC
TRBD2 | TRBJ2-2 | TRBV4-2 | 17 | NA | CASSQRSGGGDTGELFF | TGTGCCAGCAGCCAACGAAGCGGGGGAGGGGACACCGGGGAGCTGTTTTTT
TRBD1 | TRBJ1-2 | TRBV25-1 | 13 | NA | CASSRGIGYGYTF | TGTGCCAGCAGCAGGGGGATAGGCTATGGCTACACCTTC
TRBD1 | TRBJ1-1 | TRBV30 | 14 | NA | CAWRTRGLNTEAFF | TGTGCCTGGAGAACCAGGGGGCTCAACACTGAAGCTTTCTTT
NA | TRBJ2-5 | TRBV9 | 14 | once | CASSVGTNQETQYF | TGTGCCAGCAGCGTTGGGACAAACCAAGAGACCCAGTACTTC
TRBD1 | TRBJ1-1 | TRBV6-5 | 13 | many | CASSNRGNTEAFF | TGTGCCAGTTCGAACAGGGGGAACACTGAAGCTTTCTTT
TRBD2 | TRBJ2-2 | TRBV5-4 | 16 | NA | CASSWGLDPNTGELFF | TGTGCCAGCAGCTGGGGACTAGATCCCAACACCGGGGAGCTGTTTTTT
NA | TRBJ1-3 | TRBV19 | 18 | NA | CASSMKQRGRLSGNTIYF | TGTGCCAGTAGTATGAAGCAGCGGGGGCGGTTGTCTGGAAACACCATATATTTT
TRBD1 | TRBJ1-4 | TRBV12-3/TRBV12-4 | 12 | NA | CASSSGQVKLFF | TGTGCCAGCAGTTCGGGACAGGTAAAACTGTTTTTT
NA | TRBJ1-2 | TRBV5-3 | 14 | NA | CARSIFGGTYGYTF | TGTGCCAGAAGCATTTTTGGGGGGACCTATGGCTACACCTTC
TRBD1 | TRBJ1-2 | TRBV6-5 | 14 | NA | CASSKTTGAGGYTF | TGTGCCAGCAGTAAAACTACAGGGGCGGGTGGCTACACCTTC
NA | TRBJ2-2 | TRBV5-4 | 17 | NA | CASSLVAGPSNTGELFF | TGTGCCAGCAGCTTGGTGGCAGGGCCTTCGAACACCGGGGAGCTGTTTTTT
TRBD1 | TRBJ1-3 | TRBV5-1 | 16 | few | CASSPIPPGQGNTIYF | TGCGCCAGCAGCCCGATACCCCCGGGACAGGGAAACACCATATATTTT
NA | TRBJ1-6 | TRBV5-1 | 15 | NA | CASSPLGGFNSPLHF | TGCGCCAGCAGCCCTCTGGGGGGATTCAATTCACCCCTCCACTTT
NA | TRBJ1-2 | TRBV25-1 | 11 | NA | CASSEVAGYTF | TGTGCCAGCAGTGAAGTAGCAGGCTACACCTTC
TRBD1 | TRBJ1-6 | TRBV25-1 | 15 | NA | CASSGRTGINSPLHF | TGTGCCAGCAGTGGGAGGACAGGGATAAATTCACCCCTCCACTTT
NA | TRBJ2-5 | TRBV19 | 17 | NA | CASSIDGSSGVKQTQYF | TGTGCCAGTAGTATAGATGGCTCGTCGGGGGTTAAGCAGACCCAGTACTTC
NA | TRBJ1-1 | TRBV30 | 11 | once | CAWRWRAEAFF | TGTGCCTGGAGGTGGAGGGCTGAAGCTTTCTTT
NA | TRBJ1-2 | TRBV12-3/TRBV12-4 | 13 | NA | CASSVDMSYGYTF | TGTGCCAGCAGTGTAGACATGTCCTATGGCTACACCTTC
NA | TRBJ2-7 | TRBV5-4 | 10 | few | CASSLTPQYF | TGTGCCAGCAGTTTGACACCTCAGTACTTC
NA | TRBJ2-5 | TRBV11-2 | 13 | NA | CATKGGVQETQYF | TGTGCCACCAAGGGGGGGGTCCAGGAGACCCAGTACTTC
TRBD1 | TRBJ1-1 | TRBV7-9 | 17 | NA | CASSPRLGGQGATEAFF | TGTGCCAGCAGCCCAAGACTGGGTGGGCAGGGGGCGACTGAAGCTTTCTTT
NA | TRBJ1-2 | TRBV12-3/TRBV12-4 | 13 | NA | CASSQTGIHGYTF | TGTGCCAGCAGTCAAACAGGGATCCATGGCTACACCTTC
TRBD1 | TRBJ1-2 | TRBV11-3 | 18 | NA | CASMIRGQPLPANYGYTF | TGTGCCAGCATGATCCGGGGACAGCCACTACCCGCCAACTATGGCTACACCTTC
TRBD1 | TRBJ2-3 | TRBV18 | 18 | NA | CASSLRSQGAGSTDTQYF | TGTGCCAGCTCACTAAGGTCTCAGGGGGCTGGGAGCACAGATACGCAGTATTTT
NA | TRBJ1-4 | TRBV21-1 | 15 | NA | CASSKDRGRYEKLFF | TGTGCCAGCAGCAAGGACAGGGGGCGCTATGAAAAACTGTTTTTT
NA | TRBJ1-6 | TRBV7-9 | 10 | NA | CASAGGPLHF | TGTGCCTCGGCGGGTGGACCCCTCCACTTT
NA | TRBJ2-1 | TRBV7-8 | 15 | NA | CASSFRLEPYNEQFF | TGTGCCAGCAGCTTCCGACTAGAGCCCTACAATGAGCAGTTCTTC
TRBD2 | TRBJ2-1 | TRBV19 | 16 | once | CASSPQAGGRYNEQFF | TGTGCCAGTAGTCCCCAAGCGGGAGGCCGCTACAATGAGCAGTTCTTC
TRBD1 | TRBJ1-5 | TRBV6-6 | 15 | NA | CASSYMGQGGQPQHF | TGTGCCAGCAGTTACATGGGACAGGGAGGTCAGCCCCAGCATTTT
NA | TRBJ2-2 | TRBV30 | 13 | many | CAWSPQGLRELFF | TGTGCCTGGAGTCCCCAGGGGTTGAGGGAGCTGTTTTTT